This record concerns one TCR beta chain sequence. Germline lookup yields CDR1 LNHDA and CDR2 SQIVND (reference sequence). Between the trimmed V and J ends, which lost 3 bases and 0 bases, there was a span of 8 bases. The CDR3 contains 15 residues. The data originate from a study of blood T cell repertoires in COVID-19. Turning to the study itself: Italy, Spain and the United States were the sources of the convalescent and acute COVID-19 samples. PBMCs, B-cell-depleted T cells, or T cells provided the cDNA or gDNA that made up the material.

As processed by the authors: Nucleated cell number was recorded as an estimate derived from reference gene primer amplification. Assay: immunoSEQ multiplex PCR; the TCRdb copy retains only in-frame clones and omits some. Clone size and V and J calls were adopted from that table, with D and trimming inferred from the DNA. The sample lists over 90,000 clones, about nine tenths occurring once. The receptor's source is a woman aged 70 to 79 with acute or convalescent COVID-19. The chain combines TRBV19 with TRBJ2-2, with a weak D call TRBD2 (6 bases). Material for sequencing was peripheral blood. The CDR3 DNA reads TGTGCCAGTAGTATTGTAGCGGCGAACACCGGGGAGCTGTTTTTT. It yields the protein CASSIVAANTGELFF.